This passage covers 11 T cell receptor beta chains from one sample sequenced in a study of blood T cells in healthy people across ages. A second PCR, run for roughly 7 to 11 cycles, used a sample-barcoded 5' primer plus a J-beta primer mix. TCRdb reprocessed the 5' RACE reads via MiXCR and lists one record per CDR3 protein. The sample comprises over a million distinct CDR3 sequences, 42% of which are singletons, and 6.5% to 10% rests with the top ten. Input material: blood. These receptors came from a woman aged 18 to 35 in good health.

The J gene is TRBJ1-3, the V gene TRBV30; D possibly corresponds to TRBD1 (6 bases). The CDR3 has 15 residues. CDR1 and CDR2 from the germline V gene are GTSNPN and SVGIG (reference sequence). The V end was cut by 0 bases, the J end by 4 bases, with 13 bases between. In DNA form, the CDR3 reads TGTGCCTGGAGTGTCGGACAGCCGGCGGGAAACACCATATATTTT. Residues: CAWSVGQPAGNTIYF.

In its sample, this clonotype was seen a few times. The genes are TRBV11-2 and TRBJ2-3; either TRBD1 or TRBD2 may fit D (5 bases each). The CDR3 is made up of 16 amino acids. Between the trimmed V and J ends, which lost 1 base and 0 bases, there was a span of 11 bases. The germline gives CDR1 SGHAT, CDR2 FQNNGV. CDR3 DNA sequence: TGTGCCAGCAGCTTAGGGGACCCCTGGAGCACAGATACGCAGTATTTT. Residues: CASSLGDPWSTDTQYF.

This rearrangement joins TRBV18 to TRBJ1-2; unclear D gene. Germline loops: CDR1 KGHSH, CDR2 LQKENI. The V and J ends lost 0 bases and 7 bases respectively, with 15 bases between them. The CDR3 is 15 amino acids. The CDR3 DNA follows: TGTGCCAGCTCACCACCGATGACACCAGGACGTGGCTACACCTTC. Translation gives CASSPPMTPGRGYTF.

This clonotype was observed a few times. Germline is not matched at one junction end, which may reflect a read error. This chain connects TRBV19 to TRBJ2-2; a weak D match, TRBD2 (5 bases). Germline V gene data show CDR1 as LNHDA and CDR2 as SQIVND (reference sequence). The CDR3 is 15 amino acids. The chain's CDR3 is CASSLDRGSAGELFF. CDR3 nucleotide sequence: TGTGCCAGTAGTCTAGATCGGGGTTCCGCCGGGGAGCTGTTTTTT.

This clonotype was observed once. The CDR3 region has the DNA TGCAGTGCGGAGGGGGTGGCTGAAGCTTTCTTT. Amino acid sequence: CSAEGVAEAFF. This sequence joins TRBV20-1 and TRBJ1-1, with D perhaps matching TRBD1 (6 bases). CDR3 length: 11 residues. Per germline, CDR1 DFQATT and CDR2 SNEGSKA (reference sequence). The germline V and J ends were trimmed by 6 bases and 6 bases, with 11 bases remaining between them.

This clonotype turned up a few times. This sequence joins TRBV14 and TRBJ2-1, with D possibly being TRBD1 (6 bases). Trimming removed 10 bases from V and 7 bases from J, with 20 bases in between. Germline V CDR1 and CDR2: SGHDN, FVKESK. This CDR3 has 14 amino acids. The CDR3 protein is CATSNQGFKNEQFF. The CDR3 DNA reads TGTGCCACCTCGAATCAGGGGTTCAAAAATGAGCAGTTCTTC.

The CDR3 here is CASSRTGGTTEAFF. The CDR3 DNA reads TGTGCCAGCAGTCGTACAGGGGGAACCACTGAAGCTTTCTTT. This rearrangement joins TRBV6-5 to TRBJ1-1; TRBD1 agrees at 8 bases. Losses at the gene ends were 5 bases for V and 4 bases for J; bases not matched to a gene: 6. Germline lookup yields CDR1 MNHEY and CDR2 SVGAGI. This CDR3 spans 14 amino acids.

The chain links TRBV29-1 to TRBJ2-1; D might be TRBD2 (5 bases). This CDR3 is 14 amino acids long. V lost 7 bases and J 5 bases, leaving 18 bases between the germline ends. The germline gives CDR1 SQVTM, CDR2 ANQGSEA. CDR3 region: CSAEGRTVDNEQFF. CDR3 coding DNA: TGCAGCGCCGAGGGTCGGACGGTCGACAATGAGCAGTTCTTC.

The chain recombines TRBV20-1 with TRBJ2-1, with 7 nucleotides matching TRBD2. The CDR3 runs 19 residues. After removal of 3 bases from V and 0 bases from J, the junction contained 17 bases not matched to a gene. In germline, CDR1 is DFQATT, CDR2 SNEGSKA (reference sequence). CDR3 nucleotides: TGCAGTGCTAGGGACTCTAGCGGCAGAGGCCCTTTCTCCTACAATGAGCAGTTCTTC. This sequence encodes CSARDSSGRGPFSYNEQFF.

This clonotype was recorded only once. The junction shows a germline mismatch at one end, possibly a read error. V is TRBV30 and J is TRBJ2-1, with D possibly being TRBD2 (6 bases). Germline-derived CDR1 and CDR2 are GTSNPN and SVGIG (reference sequence). CDR3 length equals 14 residues. The CDR3 nucleotides read TGTGCCTGGAGTGTTGGGACTCCCTACAGTGAGCAGTTCTTC. Translated, it gives CAWSVGTPYSEQFF. Combining the CDR3 with reference TRBV30 and TRBJ2-1 gives the whole variable domain SQTIHQWPATLVQPVGSPLSLECTVEGTSNPNLYWYRQAAGRGLQLLFYSVGIGQISSEVPQNLSASRPQDRQFILSSKKLLLSDSGFYLCAWSVGTPYSEQFFGPGTRLTVL.

V is TRBV7-2 and J is TRBJ2-3; 10 bases agree with TRBD2. Germline CDR1 and CDR2: SGHTA and FQGNSA. V was pared by 5 bases and J by 5 bases, with 7 bases of the junction left unmatched. CDR3 length: 15 amino acids. The CDR3 loop reads CASSDLAGGGDTQYF. Written as DNA, the CDR3 is TGTGCCAGCAGCGACTTAGCGGGAGGCGGAGATACGCAGTATTTT.